The text below deals with one T cell receptor (beta chain). Its target is not known. Regulatory T cells were sorted from blood as CD4+ CD25-high CD127-low cells. Germline lookup yields CDR1 MGHRA and CDR2 YSYEKL. Between the trimmed V and J ends, which lost 1 base and 4 bases, there was a span of 20 bases. The CDR3 loop spans 18 amino acids. This sample stems from a study of regulatory and conventional T cells in RAG deficiency. Regarding the study as a whole: In Omenn syndrome, sorted "Tregs" may be peripherally activated cells. Shorter CDR3s in all patient subsets; >75% Treg-Tconv overlap in Omenn.

Here immunoSEQ multiplex PCR was the method, and the copy in TCRdb shows in-frame clones only, minus some. The table shows under 7,500 clones, with approximately 89% occurring only once. These records were also assigned to another study, of regulatory T cells. As that report states: Amplification used 52 TRBV primers and 13 TRBJ primers.

The chain recombines TRBV4-1 with TRBJ1-3; possible D gene TRBD1, 5 bases. What was sequenced was CD127- CD25+ CD4+ Tregs sorted from blood. The receptor's source is a human donor in good health. The CDR3, as DNA: TGCGCCAGCAGCCAAGCCTCTACAGGAACTCGGTACGGAAACACCATATATTTT. It codes for CASSQASTGTRYGNTIYF.